Below, 23 T cell receptor beta chains from the same sample are listed, as sequenced in a study of cytomegalovirus exposure and HLA in healthy donors. The PCR had 60 Vbeta and 13 Jbeta primers. Clones were read by immunoSEQ multiplex PCR, and TCRdb kept only the in-frame ones, dropping some. Of fewer than 250,000 clones in the sample, about 85% were seen once. The sequenced material came from PBMCs. The receptors derive from a woman aged 50 to 60 in good health and CMV-seropositive.

V is TRBV2 and J is TRBJ1-1; TRBD1 aligns across 9 bases. V gave up 3 bases and J gave up 7 bases; unmatched junction bases: 6. Germline-derived CDR1 and CDR2 are SNHLY and FYNNEI. CDR3 length: 14 amino acids. CDR3 nucleotides: TGTGCCAGCAGTGAGAGGACAGGGGTAGGTGAAGCTTTCTTT. This gives the protein CASSERTGVGEAFF.

This chain joins TRBV10-3 and TRBJ1-1, with TRBD1 matching 9 bases. The trim removed 7 bases at V and 5 bases at J, leaving 11 bases unmatched. This CDR3 comprises 15 residues. CDR1 is ENHRY, CDR2 SYGVKD, per germline. CDR3: CAIKGQGSVGTEAFF. As DNA, the CDR3 is TGTGCCATCAAGGGACAGGGATCCGTTGGAACTGAAGCTTTCTTT.

This clone was recorded once. J is TRBJ2-7 and V is TRBV20-1; D might be TRBD2 (5 bases). V shed 3 bases and J shed 4 bases, with 7 bases lying between them. CDR3 length: 11 amino acids. Germline V gives CDR1 DFQATT, CDR2 SNEGSKA (reference sequence). CDR3 protein: CSASRGYEQYF. Written as DNA, the CDR3 is TGCAGTGCTAGTCGAGGGTACGAGCAGTACTTC.

V and J are TRBV7-9 and TRBJ1-4; maybe TRBD1 (5 bases). CDR3 length equals 14 residues. Per germline, CDR1 SEHNR and CDR2 FQNEAQ (reference sequence). The ends were cut back, 2 bases at V and 7 bases at J, with 11 bases in the middle. The CDR3 reads CASSLRDSLEKLFF. CDR3 coding DNA: TGTGCCAGCAGCTTACGAGACAGCCTTGAAAAACTGTTTTTT.

V gene TRBV6-4 combines with J gene TRBJ1-2, with D unresolved. Trimming stripped 0 bases from V and 8 bases from J, with 16 bases between. This CDR3 is 15 amino acids long. The germline CDR1 and CDR2 sequences are MRHNA and SNTAGT. This CDR3 is CASSDSIEGVSGYTF. CDR3 DNA: TGTGCCAGCAGTGACTCGATAGAGGGAGTGAGCGGCTACACCTTC.

This clone showed up just once. V usage is TRBV11-3 and J usage is TRBJ2-5, with 8 bases aligning to TRBD2. Germline CDR1 is SGHNT and CDR2 is YENEEA. The CDR3 totals 16 residues. V shed 4 bases, J shed 5 bases, and the junction held 12 bases outside the gene matches. CDR3: CASSSGGALNVETQYF. In DNA, the CDR3 is TGTGCCAGCAGCTCCGGGGGGGCGCTTAATGTTGAGACCCAGTACTTC.

The V call is TRBV5-1, the J call TRBJ2-2; D may be TRBD1 (6 bases). Germline V gene lookup returns CDR1 SGHRS and CDR2 YFSETQ. Trimming took 0 bases from V and 5 from J, leaving 11 bases between them. The CDR3 sequence is 15 residues long. CDR3 loop: CASSLASQGTGELFF. In DNA form, the CDR3 reads TGCGCCAGCAGCTTGGCCTCACAGGGTACCGGGGAGCTGTTTTTT.

This clone showed up just a few times. The chain carries TRBV4-1 and TRBJ2-7, with D maybe TRBD1 (6 bases). V lost 2 bases and J lost 0, with 11 bases in between. Germline CDR1 MGHRA, CDR2 YSYEKL. This CDR3 is 15 amino acids long. CDR3 nucleotide sequence: TGCGCCAGCAGCCAACCCCGGGACACCTCCTACGAGCAGTACTTC. This gives the protein CASSQPRDTSYEQYF.

This clone was counted a few times. This same CDR3 is encoded by further DNA sequences in the sample. The gene calls are TRBV7-9 and TRBJ2-3, with 8 bases aligning to TRBD1. This CDR3 spans 15 amino acids. V dropped 3 bases and J dropped 4; count of bases not matched to a gene: 6. CDR1 is SEHNR and CDR2 is FQNEAQ in the germline V gene (reference sequence). This CDR3 reads CASSFPAGGSDTQYF. For the CDR3, the DNA is TGTGCCAGCAGCTTCCCGGCAGGGGGCTCAGATACGCAGTATTTT.

The chain employs TRBV5-1 and TRBJ2-2; D possibly corresponds to TRBD1 (5 bases). This CDR3 has 16 residues. V lost 0 bases and J lost 7, with 16 bases in between. Germline V CDR1 and CDR2: SGHRS, YFSETQ. The CDR3 loop is CASSLGPSRVNGELFF. The CDR3 DNA reads TGCGCCAGCAGCTTGGGACCTTCCAGGGTTAACGGGGAGCTGTTTTTT.

The genes are TRBV28 and TRBJ1-4; no clear D gene. Germline V gene data show CDR1 as MDHEN and CDR2 as SYDVKM. This CDR3 region has 15 residues. V lost 2 bases, J lost 8 bases, and 15 bases lay in between. The CDR3 DNA reads as TGTGCCAGCAGTTTAGGTAGATCGGGGATCGAAAAACTGTTTTTT. It specifies CASSLGRSGIEKLFF.

The chain couples TRBV15 to TRBJ1-1; 8 bases match TRBD1. CDR3 length equals 15 residues. The germline V gene encodes CDR1 LNHNV and CDR2 YYDKDF (reference sequence). J was trimmed by 2 bases and V by 5 bases; bases with no gene match: 7. CDR3 in amino acids: CATSGMGQENTEAFF. The CDR3 DNA reads TGTGCCACCAGCGGAATGGGACAGGAAAACACTGAAGCTTTCTTT.

This clone was counted between two and nine times. The junction departs from the called germline gene at one end, perhaps through a read error. The CDR3 DNA is TGTGCCAGCAGCCAAGTACAGGGTGAAAGTGAAAAACTGTTTTTT. Translation: CASSQVQGESEKLFF. The chain combines TRBV4-1 with TRBJ1-4; perhaps TRBD1 as D (6 bases). The CDR3 has 15 amino acids. Germline V gives CDR1 MGHRA, CDR2 YSYEKL.

This clone has more than one count but fewer than ten. The V call is TRBV5-1, the J call TRBJ1-4; D may be TRBD1 (5 bases). Germline CDR1 SGHRS, CDR2 YFSETQ. V was cut by 4 bases and J by 7 bases, with 20 bases left in between. CDR3 size: 16 residues. CDR3 sequence: CASSALSGPVSEKLFF. The CDR3 nucleotides read TGCGCCAGCAGCGCGCTTTCAGGGCCGGTTTCTGAAAAACTGTTTTTT.

The chain recombines TRBV28 with TRBJ2-5, with 7 positions matching TRBD2. This CDR3 has 17 residues. The trim removed 6 bases at V and 2 bases at J, leaving 15 bases unmatched. Germline values: CDR1 MDHEN, CDR2 SYDVKM. The CDR3 bases are TGTGCCAGCAGAAATGGGGGGGTAGGGCGGGAGCAAGAGACCCAGTACTTC. Its translation is CASRNGGVGREQETQYF. Full variable domain (outside the CDR3, taken from reference TRBV28 and TRBJ2-5): DVKVTQSSRYLVKRTGEKVFLECVQDMDHENMFWYRQDPGLGLRLIYFSYDVKMKEKGDIPEGYSVSREKKERFSLILESASTNQTSMYLCASRNGGVGREQETQYFGPGTRLLVL.

The chain employs TRBV7-9 and TRBJ1-2; D is unresolved. Trimming pared 3 bases from V and 2 bases from J, leaving 10 bases between. The CDR3 consists of 14 residues. Germline V gene lookup returns CDR1 SEHNR and CDR2 FQNEAQ (reference sequence). In nucleotides, the CDR3 is TGTGCCAGCAGCTTCGCCGGGATAAACTATGGCTACACCTTC. This encodes CASSFAGINYGYTF.

The rearrangement links TRBV14 to TRBJ1-1, with 10 bases that match TRBD1. CDR3 length equals 17 residues. Trimming at V came to 6 bases and at J to 5 bases, leaving 15 bases not matched to a gene. The germline V gene has CDR1 SGHDN and CDR2 FVKESK. CDR3: CASSPFPGQGFFTEAFF. DNA for the CDR3: TGTGCCAGCAGTCCCTTTCCGGGACAGGGGTTCTTTACTGAAGCTTTCTTT.

About this clone itself: The junction differs from germline at one of its ends, possibly a read error. This chain uses TRBV7-3 with TRBJ2-7; TRBD1 is a possible D gene (5 bases). The CDR3 is 14 residues long. The V gene's germline CDR1 is SGHTA and CDR2 FQGTGA. The CDR3 nucleotides read TGTGCCAGCAGTATAAGTGGGGCCTCCAACGAGCAGTACTTC. It translates to CASSISGASNEQYF.

The V and J genes are TRBV28 and TRBJ1-2; 7 nucleotides line up with TRBD1. With 3 bases clipped from V and 9 bases from J, the junction kept 10 bases outside the gene matches. Looked up from germline, CDR1 is MDHEN and CDR2 is SYDVKM. This CDR3 comprises 14 residues. CDR3 sequence: CASSFLGSGGSYTF. The CDR3, as DNA: TGTGCCAGCAGTTTTTTAGGGTCAGGGGGGAGCTACACCTTC.

The rearrangement uses TRBV4-2 and TRBJ2-1; 14 bases are a match to TRBD2. This CDR3 contains 16 residues. The V gene end was trimmed by 1 base and the J gene end by 4 bases; junction bases not matched to a gene: 0. The germline V gene encodes CDR1 LGHNA and CDR2 YNFKEQ. This CDR3 is CASSQGLAGGYNEQFF. Written as DNA, the CDR3 is TGTGCCAGCAGCCAAGGACTAGCGGGGGGGTACAATGAGCAGTTCTTC.

The chain joins TRBV19 to TRBJ1-5, with TRBD1 identical over 7 bases. The germline CDR1 and CDR2 sequences are LNHDA and SQIVND (reference sequence). Trimming removed 5 bases from V and 6 bases from J; junction bases left unmatched: 10. This CDR3 comprises 15 residues. In DNA form, the CDR3 reads TGTGCCAGTAGTCGGGGCAGGGGGATAAGTCAGCCCCAGCATTTT. Its protein is CASSRGRGISQPQHF.

This clone was detected once. The chain is built from TRBV25-1 and TRBJ2-5; 15 positions agree with TRBD2. Germline V gene lookup returns CDR1 MGHDK and CDR2 SYGVNS. The CDR3 is 18 residues long. After removal of 1 base from V and 4 bases from J, the junction contained 7 bases not matched to a gene. CDR3 sequence (DNA): TGTGCCAGCAGTGAATTCGGACTAGCGGGGGGGCGGGGAGAGACCCAGTACTTC. Translating gives CASSEFGLAGGRGETQYF.

The chain employs TRBV25-1 and TRBJ1-1; TRBD1 is a possible D gene (5 bases). CDR3 size: 13 residues. The V and J ends lost 1 base and 7 bases respectively, with 10 bases between them. Germline CDR1 and CDR2: MGHDK and SYGVNS. The CDR3 is CASSELGVDEAFF. Here the CDR3 DNA reads TGTGCCAGCAGTGAATTAGGGGTTGATGAAGCTTTCTTT.